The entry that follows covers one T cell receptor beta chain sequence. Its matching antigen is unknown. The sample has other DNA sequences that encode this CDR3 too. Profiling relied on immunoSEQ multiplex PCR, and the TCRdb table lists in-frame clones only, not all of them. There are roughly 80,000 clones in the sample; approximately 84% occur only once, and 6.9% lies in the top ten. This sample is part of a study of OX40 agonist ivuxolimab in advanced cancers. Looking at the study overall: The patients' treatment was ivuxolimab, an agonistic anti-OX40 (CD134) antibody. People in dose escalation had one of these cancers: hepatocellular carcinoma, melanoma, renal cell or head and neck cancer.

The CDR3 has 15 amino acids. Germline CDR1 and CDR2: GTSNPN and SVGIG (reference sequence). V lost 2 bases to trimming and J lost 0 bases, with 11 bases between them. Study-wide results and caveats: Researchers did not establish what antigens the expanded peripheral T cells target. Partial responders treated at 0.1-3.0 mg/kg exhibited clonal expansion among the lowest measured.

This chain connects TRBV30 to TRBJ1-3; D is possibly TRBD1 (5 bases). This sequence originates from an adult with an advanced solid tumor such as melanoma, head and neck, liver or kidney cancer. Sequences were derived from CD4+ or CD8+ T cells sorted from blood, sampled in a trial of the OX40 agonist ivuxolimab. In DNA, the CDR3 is TGTGCCTGGAGTAGGGACTCCTTCTCTGGAAACACCATATATTTT. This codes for CAWSRDSFSGNTIYF.